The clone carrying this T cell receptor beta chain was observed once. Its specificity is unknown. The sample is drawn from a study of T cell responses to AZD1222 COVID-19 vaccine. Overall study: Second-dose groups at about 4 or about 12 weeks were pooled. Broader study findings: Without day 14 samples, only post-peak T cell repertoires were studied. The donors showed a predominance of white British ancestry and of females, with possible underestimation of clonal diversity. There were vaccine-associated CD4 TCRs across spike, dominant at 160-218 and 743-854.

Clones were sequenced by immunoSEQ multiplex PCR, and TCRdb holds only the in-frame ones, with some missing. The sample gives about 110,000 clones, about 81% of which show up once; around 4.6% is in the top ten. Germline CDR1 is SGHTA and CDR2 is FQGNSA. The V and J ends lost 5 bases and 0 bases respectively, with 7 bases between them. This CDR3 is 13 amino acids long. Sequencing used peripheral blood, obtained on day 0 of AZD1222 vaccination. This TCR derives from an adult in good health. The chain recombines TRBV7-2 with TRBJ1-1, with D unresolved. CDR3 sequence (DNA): TGTGCCAGCAGCAACGGAATGAACACTGAAGCTTTCTTT. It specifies CASSNGMNTEAFF.